This T cell receptor (beta chain) was documented in a study of identical twins. Per germline, CDR1 SGHTA and CDR2 FQGTGA. The V end was cut by 4 bases, the J end by 2 bases, with 24 bases between. This CDR3 is built from 19 residues. This clonotype has ten or more counts. What it binds is unknown. A universal primer site was incorporated via template switching, and the cDNA contained unique molecular identifiers. Each CDR3 protein is one row after TCRdb ran MiXCR on the 5' RACE reads. The data show fewer than 250,000 distinct CDR3 sequences, with 7% to 8.5% seen just once and roughly 5.4% held by the top ten. Study results and limitations: A partial confounding effect on zero-insertion analyses could come from invariant MAIT and iNKT cells. Within cord blood, abundant beta clonotypes carried fewer insertions, but memory repertoires showed no such trend.

These data were likewise used in another study, on yellow fever vaccine responses in identical twins.

This TCR was recovered from a woman aged 18-29 years in good health. The sequenced material came from CD8+ T cells sorted from blood. This chain joins TRBV7-3 and TRBJ2-1; D perhaps matches TRBD1 (6 bases). The CDR3 loop is CASSSATPFTGFPYNEQFF. CDR3 DNA sequence: TGTGCCAGCAGCTCAGCCACCCCTTTCACAGGGTTTCCCTACAATGAGCAGTTCTTC.